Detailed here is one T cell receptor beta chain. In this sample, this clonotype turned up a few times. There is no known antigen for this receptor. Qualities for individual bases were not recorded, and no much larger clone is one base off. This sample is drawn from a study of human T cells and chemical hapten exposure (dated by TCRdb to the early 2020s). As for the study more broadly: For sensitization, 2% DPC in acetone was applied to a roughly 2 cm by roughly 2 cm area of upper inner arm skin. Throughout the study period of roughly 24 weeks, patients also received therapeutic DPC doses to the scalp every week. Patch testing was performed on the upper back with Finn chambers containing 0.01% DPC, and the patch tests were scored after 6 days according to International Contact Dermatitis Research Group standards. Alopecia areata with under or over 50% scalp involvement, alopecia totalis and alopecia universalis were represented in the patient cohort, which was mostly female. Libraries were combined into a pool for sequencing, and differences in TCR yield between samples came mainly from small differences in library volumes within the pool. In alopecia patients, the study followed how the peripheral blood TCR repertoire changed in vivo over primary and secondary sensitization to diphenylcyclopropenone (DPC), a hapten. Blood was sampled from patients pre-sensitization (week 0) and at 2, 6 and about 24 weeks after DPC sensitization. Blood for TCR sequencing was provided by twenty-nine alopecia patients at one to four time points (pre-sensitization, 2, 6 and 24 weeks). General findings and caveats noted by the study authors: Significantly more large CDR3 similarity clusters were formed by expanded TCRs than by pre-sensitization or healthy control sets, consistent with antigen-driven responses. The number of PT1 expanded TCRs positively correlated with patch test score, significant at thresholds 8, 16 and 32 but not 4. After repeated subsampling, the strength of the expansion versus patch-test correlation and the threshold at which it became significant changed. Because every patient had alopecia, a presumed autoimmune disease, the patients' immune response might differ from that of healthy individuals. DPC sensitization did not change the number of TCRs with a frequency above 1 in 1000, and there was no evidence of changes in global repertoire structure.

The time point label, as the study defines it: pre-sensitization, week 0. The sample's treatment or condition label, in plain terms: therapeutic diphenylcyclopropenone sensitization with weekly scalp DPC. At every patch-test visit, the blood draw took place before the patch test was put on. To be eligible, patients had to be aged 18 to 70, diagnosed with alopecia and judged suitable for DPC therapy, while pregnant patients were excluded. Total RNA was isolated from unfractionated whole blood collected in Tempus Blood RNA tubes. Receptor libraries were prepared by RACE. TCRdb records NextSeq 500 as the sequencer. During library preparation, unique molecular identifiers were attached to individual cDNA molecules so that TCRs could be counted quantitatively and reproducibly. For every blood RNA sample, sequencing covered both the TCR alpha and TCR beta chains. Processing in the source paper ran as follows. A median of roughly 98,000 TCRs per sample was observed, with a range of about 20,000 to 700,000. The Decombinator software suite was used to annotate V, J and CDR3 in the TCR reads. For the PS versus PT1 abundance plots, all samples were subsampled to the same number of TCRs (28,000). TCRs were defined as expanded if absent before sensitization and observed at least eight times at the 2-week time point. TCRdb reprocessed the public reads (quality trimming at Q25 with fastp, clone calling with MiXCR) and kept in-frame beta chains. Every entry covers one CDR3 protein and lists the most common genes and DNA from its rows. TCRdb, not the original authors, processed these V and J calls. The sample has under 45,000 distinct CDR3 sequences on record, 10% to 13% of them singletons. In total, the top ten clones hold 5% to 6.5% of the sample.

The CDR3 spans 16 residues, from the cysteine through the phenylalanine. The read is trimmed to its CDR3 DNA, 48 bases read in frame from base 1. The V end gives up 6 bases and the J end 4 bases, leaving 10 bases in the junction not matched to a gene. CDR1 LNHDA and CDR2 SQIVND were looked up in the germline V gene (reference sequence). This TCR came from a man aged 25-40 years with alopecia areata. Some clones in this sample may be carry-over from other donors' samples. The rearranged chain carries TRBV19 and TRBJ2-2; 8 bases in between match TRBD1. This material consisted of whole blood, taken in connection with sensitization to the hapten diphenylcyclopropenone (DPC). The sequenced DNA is TGTGCCAGTAGACGATACGGGACAGGACCCACCGGGGAGCTGTTTTTT. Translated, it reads CASRRYGTGPTGELFF.